This T cell receptor beta chain was identified in a study of cytomegalovirus exposure and HLA in healthy donors. Study results and caveats: In a later analysis, a missense DCLRE1C variant was linked to TCR beta V- and J-gene trimming. Sequencing artifact likely explains a cluster of highly shared sequence variants. An analysis was carried out at a later point. It showed that HLA-associated TCR beta chains were more clonally expanded than equally common non-associated chains. Later analysis showed TCR association rates varying by HLA locus, highest for DRB1 and lowest for HLA-C.

V lost 8 bases to trimming and J lost 5 bases; unmatched junction nucleotides: 11. CDR3 length: 14 residues. Germline lookup yields CDR1 SNHLY and CDR2 FYNNEI. PCR employed 60 Vbeta and 13 Jbeta primers. TCRdb keeps only in-frame clones here, not all; method: immunoSEQ multiplex PCR. This sample has nearly 110,000 clones, with roughly 82% found just once. Worth noting for this clone: What it binds is not known.

This clonotype was sampled from a man aged 30-40 years in good health and CMV-seropositive. The sample consisted of PBMCs. The rearrangement joins TRBV2 to TRBJ1-2, with TRBD1 matching 7 bases. CDR3 in amino acids: CASRLRDRTYGYTF. CDR3 nucleotides: TGTGCCAGCCGTCTTCGGGACAGAACGTATGGCTACACCTTC.